The sequence of this TCR beta chain was determined in a study of blood T cell repertoires in COVID-19. From germline, CDR1 is SGHAT and CDR2 FQNNGV. The CDR3 is 17 residues long. Between the trimmed V and J ends, which lost 5 bases and 8 bases, there was a span of 27 bases. Original analysis: Amplification from reference gene primers served as the basis for estimated nucleated cell counts. Assay used: immunoSEQ multiplex PCR; TCRdb lists only in-frame clones, some missing. V and J calls plus clone size are reproduced from that table; the DNA served to infer D and trimming. The table records some 100,000 clones, nearly 85% of them present only once.

Material for sequencing was peripheral blood. The sequence came from a woman aged 45-60 years with acute or convalescent COVID-19. The chain is built from TRBV11-2 and TRBJ1-2, with D tentatively TRBD1 (5 bases). In DNA form, the CDR3 reads TGTGCCAGCAGCCCTCTCCAGGGTAGAATTCTTTTCTGGGGCTACACCTTC. Protein: CASSPLQGRILFWGYTF. Drawing the rest from reference TRBV11-2 and TRBJ1-2, the complete variable domain is EAGVAQSPRYKIIEKRQSVAFWCNPISGHATLYWYQQILGQGPKLLIQFQNNGVVDDSQLPKDRFSAERLKGVDSTLKIQPAKLEDSAVYLCASSPLQGRILFWGYTFGSGTRLTVV.